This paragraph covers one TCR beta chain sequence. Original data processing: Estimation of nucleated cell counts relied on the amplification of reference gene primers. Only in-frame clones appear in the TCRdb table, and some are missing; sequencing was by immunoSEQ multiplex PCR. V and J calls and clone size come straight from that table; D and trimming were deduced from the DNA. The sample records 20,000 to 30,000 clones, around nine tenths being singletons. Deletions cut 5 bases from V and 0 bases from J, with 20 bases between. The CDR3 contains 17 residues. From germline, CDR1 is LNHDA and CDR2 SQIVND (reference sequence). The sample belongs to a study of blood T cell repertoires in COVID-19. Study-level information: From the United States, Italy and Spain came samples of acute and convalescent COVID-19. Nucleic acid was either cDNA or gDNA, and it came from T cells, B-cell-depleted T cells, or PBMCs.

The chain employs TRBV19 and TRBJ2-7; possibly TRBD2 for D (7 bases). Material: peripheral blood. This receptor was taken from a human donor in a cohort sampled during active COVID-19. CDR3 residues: CASSLQGRGTISYEQYF. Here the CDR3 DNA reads TGTGCCAGTAGTCTTCAAGGAAGGGGGACTATCTCCTACGAGCAGTACTTC.